This TCR beta chain was identified in a study of T cell repertoires in cytomegalovirus infection (dated by TCRdb to the late 2010s). About the full investigation: The peptide stimulations were aimed at well-studied HLA-B-restricted epitopes as well as recently identified HLA-C-restricted CMV epitopes, whose presentation resists viral immunomodulation. The HLA type of each donor mattered for the analysis, because public TCR beta signatures pointed to carriage of CMV infection along with the matching HLA type. What the work shows at the level of the full study, not this receptor alone: In both this cohort and an independent cohort of some 380 donors, the cumulative frequency of public TCR beta family members distinguished carriers of CMV infection plus the relevant HLA type. The ex vivo response was dominated by HLA-C-restricted CMV-specific TCR beta clonotypes, which also provided the single most frequent clonotype in two of eight donors.

As regards this clonotype: The target of this receptor is not known. No much larger clone is present one base from it, and per-base qualities are unavailable.

Data came from an Illumina HiSeq 1500. Using fastp at Q25 and MiXCR, TCRdb reprocessed the public reads and kept productive beta chains. Merged by CDR3 protein, the rows form single entries marked with the most common genes and DNA. The sample table contains about 770,000 distinct CDR3 sequences; only one count was recorded for about 28% of them. The leading ten clones occupy around 14% of the sample. Taken from cysteine to phenylalanine, the CDR3 has 14 residues. The retained sequence is limited to the CDR3, 42 bases, with the frame set at the first base. The germline V gene (reference sequence) specifies SEHNR as CDR1 and FQNEAQ as CDR2. V and J are truncated by 4 bases and 5 bases respectively, leaving an intervening sequence of 14 bases. This sample's treatment or condition label indicates: in vitro stimulation with specific CMV peptide epitopes to enrich CMV-specific T cells.

This sequence uses TRBV7-9 and TRBJ2-5; D gene: possibly TRBD1, on 6 matching bases. The receptor's source is a human donor in good health (CMV status not recorded). Some clones in this sample may be carry-over from other donors' samples. The sample in question was cultured CD8+ T cells from PBMCs, obtained from culture after CMV antigen stimulation. CDR3 reads: CASSSGQISETQYF. The DNA sequence reads TGTGCCAGCAGCTCCGGACAGATAAGTGAGACCCAGTACTTC.